This entry lists 10 T cell receptor beta chains sequenced from one sample in a study of T cells in Graves' hyperthyroidism and ophthalmopathy. Researchers amplified the TCR beta CDR3 regions from RNA transcripts. First-round RT-PCR with HTBI primers amplified the TCR CDR3 region. MiXCR was run by TCRdb on the multiplex PCR reads, yielding one entry per CDR3 protein. In the table there are 400,000 to 600,000 distinct CDR3 sequences, 15% to 20% of which are singletons. Sample: blood. All receptors derive from a woman between 25 and 40 years old with Graves' ophthalmopathy.

V and J are TRBV15 and TRBJ2-7, with 14 bases matching TRBD2. The germline V gene has CDR1 LNHNV and CDR2 YYDKDF (reference sequence). The J segment lost 5 bases and the V segment lost 3 bases, leaving 3 bases of the junction unmatched. CDR3 size: 15 residues. CDR3 amino acids: CATSRGLAGVDEQYF. The CDR3 region has the DNA TGTGCCACCAGCAGGGGACTAGCGGGAGTGGACGAGCAGTACTTC.

The V call is TRBV7-9, the J call TRBJ1-1, with D possibly matching TRBD1 (5 bases). The CDR3 consists of 14 residues. V shed 3 bases and J shed 1 base, with 9 bases lying between them. Germline V gives CDR1 SEHNR, CDR2 FQNEAQ (reference sequence). The CDR3 region is CASSFGAQNTEAFF. In DNA, the CDR3 is TGTGCCAGCAGCTTCGGGGCGCAGAACACTGAAGCTTTCTTT.

The chain employs TRBV28 and TRBJ1-6; possible D gene TRBD1, 5 bases. This CDR3 comprises 13 residues. V gave up 8 bases and J gave up 3 bases, with 8 bases separating them. The germline V gene encodes CDR1 MDHEN and CDR2 SYDVKM. The chain's CDR3 is CASGGGYNSPLHF. CDR3 in DNA: TGTGCCAGCGGTGGGGGCTATAATTCACCCCTCCACTTT.

The sample holds one count of this clonotype. A much more abundant neighbour one base away suggests this may be a read error. V usage is TRBV6-9 and J usage is TRBJ2-7; D is possibly TRBD2 (5 bases). Germline V gene lookup returns CDR1 MNHGY and CDR2 SVAAGI. This CDR3 region has 14 residues. The CDR3 protein is CVSSYGKGYHEQYF. The CDR3, as DNA: TGTGTCAGCAGTTACGGGAAGGGTTACCACGAGCAGTACTTC.

This clonotype was seen at least ten times. This chain connects TRBV20-1 to TRBJ2-1; maybe TRBD2 (5 bases). The CDR3 is 14 amino acids. CDR1 is DFQATT and CDR2 is SNEGSKA in the germline V gene (reference sequence). Between the trimmed V and J ends, which lost 6 bases and 6 bases, there was a span of 18 bases. CDR3 sequence (DNA): TGCAGTGCCCCCGGGGTAGCGACACTCAATGAGCAGTTCTTC. It is translated as CSAPGVATLNEQFF.

This clonotype was recorded many times. V and J are TRBV28 and TRBJ2-7; 7 positions agree with TRBD2. The CDR3 has 14 residues. Germline trimming cut 6 bases from V and 4 bases from J; bases unmatched to any gene: 9. Germline CDR1 MDHEN, CDR2 SYDVKM. This CDR3 reads CASSRGGGGYEQYF. CDR3 coding DNA: TGTGCCAGCAGCCGTGGGGGGGGTGGATACGAGCAGTACTTC.

The table lists this clonotype with many counts. The chain combines TRBV7-8 with TRBJ2-7; D is unresolved. Trimming cost V 5 bases and J 3 bases, with 17 bases left between them. This CDR3 is 15 amino acids long. The germline V gene encodes CDR1 SGHVS and CDR2 FQNEAQ. The CDR3 here is CASSPGITGVYEQYF. The DNA of the CDR3 is TGTGCCAGCAGCCCTGGGATAACTGGAGTCTACGAGCAGTACTTC.

Points on this clonotype: A read error may be the cause here, since a much bigger clone is one base away. The V gene is TRBV20-1, the J gene TRBJ2-7; D call uncertain. CDR1 is DFQATT and CDR2 is SNEGSKA in the germline V gene (reference sequence). The CDR3 spans 10 residues. The V and J ends lost 3 bases and 0 bases respectively, with 0 bases between them. The CDR3 is CSASSYEQYF. CDR3 in DNA: TGCAGTGCTAGCTCCTACGAGCAGTACTTC.

This chain links TRBV12-3 or TRBV12-4 with TRBJ1-2, with 7 nucleotides matching TRBD1. CDR3 length: 16 amino acids. V shed 5 bases, J shed 3 bases, and the junction held 12 bases outside the gene matches. The CDR3 loop reads CASSTTDRVYYYGYTF. In DNA, the CDR3 is TGTGCCAGCAGTACCACCGACAGGGTCTACTACTATGGCTACACCTTC.

The J gene is TRBJ2-3, the V gene TRBV20-1; 10 nucleotides agree with TRBD2. The V gene's germline CDR1 is DFQATT and CDR2 SNEGSKA (reference sequence). Trimming removed 5 bases from V and 2 bases from J; junction bases left unmatched: 10. CDR3 size: 16 residues. This chain's CDR3 is CSAGGGLAGDTDTQYF. CDR3 in DNA: TGCAGTGCTGGGGGCGGGCTAGCGGGAGACACAGATACGCAGTATTTT.